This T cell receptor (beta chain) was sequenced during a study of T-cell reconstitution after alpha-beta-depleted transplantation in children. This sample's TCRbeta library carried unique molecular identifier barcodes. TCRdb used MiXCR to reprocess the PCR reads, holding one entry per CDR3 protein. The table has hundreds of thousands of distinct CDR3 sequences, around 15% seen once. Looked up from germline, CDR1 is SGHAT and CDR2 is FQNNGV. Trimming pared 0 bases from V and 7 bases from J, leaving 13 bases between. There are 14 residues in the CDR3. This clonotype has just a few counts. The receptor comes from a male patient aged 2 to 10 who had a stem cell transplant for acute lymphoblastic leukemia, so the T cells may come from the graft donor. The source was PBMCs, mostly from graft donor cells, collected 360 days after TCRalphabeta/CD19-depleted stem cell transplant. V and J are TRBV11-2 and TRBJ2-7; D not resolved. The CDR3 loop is CASSLESRQGEQYF. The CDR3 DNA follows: TGTGCCAGCAGCTTAGAGAGTCGGCAAGGTGAGCAGTACTTC.